The text below deals with one T cell receptor (beta chain). The junction shows a germline mismatch at one end, possibly a read error. Germline lookup yields CDR1 SGDLS and CDR2 YYNGEE. The CDR3 has 13 residues. This sample is part of a study of T cells in Graves' hyperthyroidism and ophthalmopathy. TCR beta CDR3 regions were amplified from RNA. The HTBI primer set was used in a first-round RT-PCR of the TCR CDR3. MiXCR was run by TCRdb on the multiplex PCR reads, yielding one entry per CDR3 protein. Counted here are nearly 600,000 distinct CDR3 sequences, 11% to 15% occurring once; the ten biggest clones make up roughly 7.1%.

The receptor was isolated from a woman younger than 35 with Graves' ophthalmopathy. The specimen was blood. The chain joins TRBV9 to TRBJ2-2; 7 positions match TRBD1. CDR3: CASSRDRLSDEVF. CDR3 DNA sequence: TGTGCCAGCAGTAGGGACAGACTCTCTGATGAGGTTTTT.